This TCR beta chain was sequenced for a study of blood T cell repertoires in COVID-19. In the authors' workflow: By means of reference gene primer amplification, nucleated cell counts were estimated. TCRdb's copy holds only in-frame clones and misses some; the assay was immunoSEQ multiplex PCR. V, J and clone size are taken as reported in that table, and D and trimming were inferred from the DNA itself. This sample has hundreds of thousands of clones; over 80% occur once, and the top ten carry just under 6.5%. This CDR3 is built from 16 residues. Germline CDR1 and CDR2: LNHDA and SQIVND (reference sequence). Trimming took off 7 bases at V and 3 bases at J, with 21 bases between the two ends.

The rearrangement links TRBV19 to TRBJ1-2, with unresolved D. This TCR was recovered from a woman aged 45-59 years with COVID-19, enrolled during active disease. Material: peripheral blood. The DNA for the CDR3 is TGTGCCAGTAAAGGCTTGCGGGAGGAGGCCTACTATGGCTACACCTTC. It yields the protein CASKGLREEAYYGYTF.